These T cell receptor beta chains were read from a single sample in a study of OX40 agonist ivuxolimab in advanced cancers. The method was immunoSEQ multiplex PCR; TCRdb's version includes in-frame clones alone and lacks a portion of them. This sample carries roughly 77,000 clones, about 84% of them seen once, and the ten largest clones take more than 0.5%. The sample was CD4+ or CD8+ T cells sorted from blood, taken in a trial of the OX40 agonist ivuxolimab. The receptors come from an adult with an advanced solid tumor such as melanoma, head and neck, liver or kidney cancer. Each CDR3 is given with its conserved first and last residue. Each record gives: clone size, V gene, J gene, D gene, CDR3 DNA, CDR3 protein. A D gene is named only where the DNA matches it firmly. The size entry is marked missing in some rows and otherwise reads once, few, many or a size class.

NA	TRBV7-2	TRBJ1-6	TRBD1	TGTGCCAGCCAAGGGCAGGGGGACAGGTCACCCCTCCACTTT	CASQGQGDRSPLHF
NA	TRBV28	TRBJ2-3	NA	TGTGCCAGCAGTTTAAGGGCCTCGGGAGATACGCAGTATTTT	CASSLRASGDTQYF
NA	TRBV6-1	TRBJ1-3	NA	TGTGCCAGCAGCCCCCAGGATTGGGGAAACACCATATATTTT	CASSPQDWGNTIYF
NA	TRBV5-1	TRBJ2-2	TRBD2	TGCGCCAGCAGCTTGGTGGGACTAGCGGCCGGGGAGCTGTTTTTT	CASSLVGLAAGELFF
NA	TRBV5-5	TRBJ2-7	NA	TGTGCCAGCAGCTTGATCTCTGCCCACGAGCAGTACTTC	CASSLISAHEQYF
NA	TRBV5-5	TRBJ2-5	NA	TGTGCCAGCAGCTCCGGGACTGGGTACCAAGAGACCCAGTACTTC	CASSSGTGYQETQYF
NA	TRBV10-3	TRBJ2-5	NA	TGTGCCATCAGGGACACTACCTCGGGAGAGACCCAGTACTTC	CAIRDTTSGETQYF
NA	TRBV5-5	TRBJ2-7	NA	TGTGCCAGCAGCTTGGGGGGGTCCTCCTACGAGCAGTACTTC	CASSLGGSSYEQYF
NA	TRBV19	TRBJ1-3	NA	TGTGCCAGTAGGGATCGCGGACATGCGAGCTCTGGAAACACCATATATTTT	CASRDRGHASSGNTIYF
NA	TRBV29-1	TRBJ2-5	TRBD1	TGCAGCGTTGAACAAGGGGGCAGGGAGACCCAGTACTTC	CSVEQGGRETQYF
NA	TRBV19	TRBJ1-4	NA	TGTGCCAGTAGTATCGGACGGTATGCAACTAATGAAAAACTGTTTTTT	CASSIGRYATNEKLFF
NA	TRBV7-2	TRBJ1-6	NA	TGTGCCAGCAGCTTAACGGCCCAGAATTCACCCCTCCACTTT	CASSLTAQNSPLHF
NA	TRBV18	TRBJ2-7	NA	TGTGCCAGCTCATCGGACAGCGCCTACGAGCAGTACTTC	CASSSDSAYEQYF
NA	TRBV7-8	TRBJ1-2	TRBD1	TGTGCCAGCAGCTTAGTAGGGGGCAGCGACTATGGCTACACCTTC	CASSLVGGSDYGYTF
NA	TRBV28	TRBJ2-3	NA	TGTGCCAGCAGTTTAGGAGGCCCAGACACAGATACGCAGTATTTT	CASSLGGPDTDTQYF
once	TRBV5-1	TRBJ2-7	NA	TGCGCCAGCAGCTTGGATATCTACGAGCAGTACTTC	CASSLDIYEQYF
NA	TRBV11-2	TRBJ1-1	NA	TGTGCCAGCACCTTTGCCAGGACGAACACTGAAGCTTTCTTT	CASTFARTNTEAFF
NA	TRBV28	TRBJ2-7	NA	TGTGCCAGCAGAGAGAGGGGTCGCCCTTCCTACGAGCAGTACTTC	CASRERGRPSYEQYF
NA	TRBV30	TRBJ2-6	TRBD1	TGTGCCTGGAAGCGGGACAGGGCGCGCTCTGGGGCCAACGTCCTGACTTTC	CAWKRDRARSGANVLTF
NA	TRBV14	TRBJ1-3	NA	TGTGCCAGCAGCCAAGATCTTCCCGGCTCTGGAAACACCATATATTTT	CASSQDLPGSGNTIYF
NA	TRBV30	TRBJ2-3	NA	TGTGCCTGGAGTGTACGAGCTAGTGGTGGTACGCAGTATTTT	CAWSVRASGGTQYF
NA	TRBV4-1	TRBJ2-5	NA	TGCGCCAGCAGCCTAAACAGGGCTTTAGGAAGAGAGACCCAGTACTTC	CASSLNRALGRETQYF
NA	TRBV11-1	TRBJ1-2	TRBD1	TGTGCCAGCAGCTATAACAGGGGGTCTAACTATGGCTACACCTTC	CASSYNRGSNYGYTF
NA	TRBV7-2	TRBJ2-3	TRBD2	TGTGCCAGCAGCTTAGCGTTGGGACTAGCGGGGGGCACAGATACGCAGTATTTT	CASSLALGLAGGTDTQYF
NA	TRBV4-3	TRBJ1-2	NA	TGCGCCAGCAGCCAAGATATCCTGGTACTGGGCTATGGCTACACCTTC	CASSQDILVLGYGYTF
NA	TRBV6-1	TRBJ1-4	TRBD1	TGTGCCAGCAGTGATAACACAGGGGGCCTTGGTGAAAAACTGTTTTTT	CASSDNTGGLGEKLFF
few	TRBV30	TRBJ1-1	NA	TGTGCCTGGAGTGTAACTCTGAACACTGAAGCTTTCTTT	CAWSVTLNTEAFF
NA	TRBV5-1	TRBJ1-6	NA	TGCGCCAGCAGCCCCCTGGGCTATAATTCACCCCTCCACTTT	CASSPLGYNSPLHF
NA	TRBV6-1	TRBJ2-7	NA	TGTGCCAGCAGTGGGCTAGCGCCTACCTACGAGCAGTACTTC	CASSGLAPTYEQYF
NA	TRBV6-6	TRBJ2-7	TRBD1	TGTGCCAGCAGTTACCCGGGACAGGGGATCTACGAGCAGTACTTC	CASSYPGQGIYEQYF
NA	TRBV19	TRBJ2-3	TRBD1	TGTGCCAGTACGACAGGGAATTGGGCAGATACGCAGTATTTT	CASTTGNWADTQYF
NA	TRBV5-1	TRBJ2-3	TRBD2	TGCGCCAGCAGCCCTGTAGCGGGCCGCACAGATACGCAGTATTTT	CASSPVAGRTDTQYF
NA	TRBV7-9	TRBJ1-1	TRBD1	TGTGCCAGCAGCTTAGCGGACAGGGAAGCTTTCTTT	CASSLADREAFF
NA	TRBV28	TRBJ2-4	NA	TGTGCCAGCAGTCCCATATCGCAGACGAAAGCCAAAAACATTCAGTACTTC	CASSPISQTKAKNIQYF
NA	TRBV9	TRBJ2-5	TRBD2	TGTGCCAGCAGCGCGGGGCACCGCGGGAGGGGCCGTTGGGAGACCCAGTACTTC	CASSAGHRGRGRWETQYF
NA	TRBV7-8	TRBJ2-1	TRBD2	TGTGCCAGCAGCTCAAGGACTAGCGGGACCACAGAGAGCTCCTACAATGAGCAGTTCTTC	CASSSRTSGTTESSYNEQFF
NA	TRBV6-5	TRBJ1-1	TRBD1	TGTGCCAGCAGTTTTGGACAGGGAGGGGGTGATTTCTTT	CASSFGQGGGDFF
NA	TRBV2	TRBJ1-3	NA	TGTGCCAGCAGATCGGGCACCTCTGGAAACACCATATATTTT	CASRSGTSGNTIYF
NA	TRBV30	TRBJ2-1	TRBD1	TGTGCCTGGAGCCAGGGGGACAGGGCGGTGGATGAGCAGTTCTTC	CAWSQGDRAVDEQFF
NA	TRBV6-5	TRBJ1-1	NA	TGTGCCAGCAAGAACACTGAAGCTTTCTTT	CASKNTEAFF
NA	TRBV6-6	TRBJ2-7	NA	TGTGCCAGCAGTTACGGAGGGCTCCACGAGCAGTACTTC	CASSYGGLHEQYF
NA	TRBV7-9	TRBJ2-5	TRBD2	TGTGCCAGCAGCTTGCGGGGGGGGGAAGAGACCCAGTACTTC	CASSLRGGEETQYF
NA	TRBV2	TRBJ2-7	NA	TGTGCCAGCGATCCCAGAGGGGGGGGCAGCCACGAGCAGTACTTC	CASDPRGGGSHEQYF
NA	TRBV11-2	TRBJ2-7	NA	TGTGCCAGCACCCCAATGGGGCAGGGGGGAGAGCAGTACTTC	CASTPMGQGGEQYF
NA	TRBV6-5	TRBJ2-3	NA	TGTGCCAGCAGGGGGGGCTTAAGAGATACGCAGTATTTT	CASRGGLRDTQYF
once	TRBV2	TRBJ2-7	TRBD1	TGTGCCAGCAGTGAAACCGGGCTCGGGGACAGGAACGCCTACGAGCAGTACTTC	CASSETGLGDRNAYEQYF
NA	TRBV29-1	TRBJ1-6	TRBD1	TGCAGCGCATCGACAGGGAGGTATTCACCCCTCCACTTT	CSASTGRYSPLHF
NA	TRBV18	TRBJ2-7	TRBD2	TGTGCCAGCTCATCGGGACTAGCCTACGAGCAGTACTTC	CASSSGLAYEQYF
NA	TRBV7-2	TRBJ1-5	NA	TGTGCCAGCAGCCCCGGGACGGCCTACAATCAGCCCCAGCATTTT	CASSPGTAYNQPQHF
once	TRBV5-6	TRBJ2-5	NA	TGTGCCAGCAGCTTAGGCGTTGAACTTCCCCAAGAGACCCAGTACTTC	CASSLGVELPQETQYF
NA	TRBV5-1	TRBJ2-5	NA	TGCGCCAGCAGCTTACCGGGGGCTGGGGAGACCCAGTACTTC	CASSLPGAGETQYF
NA	TRBV28	TRBJ1-5	TRBD1	TGTGCCAGCAGTTCTGCCCGGTCGTTCAGTTTCGGGACAGGGGGTCAGCCCCAGCATTTT	CASSSARSFSFGTGGQPQHF
NA	TRBV2	TRBJ1-6	TRBD1	TGTGCCACAGGACAGGGGTATAATTCACCCCTCCACTTT	CATGQGYNSPLHF
NA	TRBV6-5	TRBJ1-6	NA	TGTGCCAGCAGTTACACCAGCTCCTATAATTCACCCCTCCACTTT	CASSYTSSYNSPLHF
NA	TRBV5-6	TRBJ1-3	NA	TGTGCCAGCAGCCGGTTCGGGGGCTCTGGAAACACCATATATTTT	CASSRFGGSGNTIYF
NA	TRBV7-2	TRBJ1-2	TRBD1	TGTGCCAGCAGCTCAACCGACAGGGCTATTACAATGAACTATGGCTACACCTTC	CASSSTDRAITMNYGYTF
NA	TRBV6-5	TRBJ2-3	TRBD2	TGTGCCAGCAGTCTAGCGGGGTCCACAGATACGCAGTATTTT	CASSLAGSTDTQYF
NA	TRBV27	TRBJ2-2	NA	TGTGCCAGCAGTCCAAGGGCCGTTTTTCGCTCAGGGTTGGTTTTCGACACCGGGGAGCTGTTTTTT	CASSPRAVFRSGLVFDTGELFF